Listed here are 12 T cell receptor beta chains from one sample, sequenced in a study of T cells expressing NK-cell markers. One entry per CDR3 protein, without DNA, is what TCRdb gives after re-calling the 5' RACE reads. The sample holds around 380,000 distinct CDR3 sequences. Sequenced input: blood T cells: a sorted CD56 or NKG2C T cell subset, CD4+ or CD8+ T cells, or bulk PBMC T cells (not recorded which). These receptors were obtained from a woman in her fifties or sixties in good health.

The CDR3 sequence is CASSVATGGVGYNEQFF. The J gene is TRBJ2-1, the V gene TRBV9; TCRdb's D call of TRBD1 is untestable without DNA. The V gene's germline CDR1 is SGDLS and CDR2 YYNGEE. The CDR3 consists of 17 residues.

V usage is TRBV20-1 and J usage is TRBJ1-2; TCRdb outputs TRBD1, but without DNA this stays unchecked. This CDR3 has 12 amino acids. The germline V gene has CDR1 DFQATT and CDR2 SNEGSKA (reference sequence). The CDR3 sequence is CSARGDRDGYTF.

The CDR3 is CASSFSHKLGNEQFF. The rearrangement uses TRBV11-3 and TRBJ2-1. From germline, CDR1 is SGHNT and CDR2 YENEEA. The CDR3 is made up of 15 amino acids. Full variable domain (remainder filled in from reference TRBV11-3 and TRBJ2-1): EAGVVQSPRYKIIEKKQPVAFWCNPISGHNTLYWYLQNLGQGPELLIRYENEEAVDDSQLPKDRFSAERLKGVDSTLKIQPAELGDSAVYLCASSFSHKLGNEQFFGPGTRLTVL.

The genes are TRBV5-1 and TRBJ2-1; the D gene TCRdb calls, TRBD2, cannot be checked with no DNA. The CDR3 contains 17 residues. Per germline, CDR1 SGHRS and CDR2 YFSETQ. The CDR3 sequence: CASSSRLAGASYNEQFF.

The CDR3 protein is CASREGLVNTEAFF. The rearrangement uses TRBV5-1 and TRBJ1-1. The germline CDR1 and CDR2 sequences are SGHRS and YFSETQ. The CDR3 consists of 14 residues.

V is TRBV20-1 and J is TRBJ2-5; TCRdb proposes TRBD1, but this gene call is untestable without DNA. Germline CDR1 reads DFQATT; CDR2 reads SNEGSKA (reference sequence). The CDR3 loop spans 15 amino acids. CDR3 sequence reads: CSASPLGQIEKTQYF.

The V and J genes are TRBV12-3 or TRBV12-4 and TRBJ1-2; the D call of TRBD1 rests on TCRdb alone, since no DNA is present to check it. The CDR3 is 14 residues long. The CDR3 reads CASSQTGKDYGYTF.

The rearrangement uses TRBV5-1 and TRBJ2-4; without DNA, the TCRdb call of TRBD2 cannot be checked. Germline loops: CDR1 SGHRS, CDR2 YFSETQ. There are 15 residues in the CDR3. CDR3 sequence: CASSPSRGRSNIQYF.

The V gene is TRBV6-5, the J gene TRBJ2-2. This CDR3 region has 14 residues. Germline V lookup: CDR1 MNHEY, CDR2 SVGAGI. The CDR3 is CASKEIRITGELFF.

The gene calls are TRBV7-8 and TRBJ1-2. This CDR3 comprises 15 residues. In germline, CDR1 is SGHVS, CDR2 FQNEAQ. This chain's CDR3 is CASSLASLGDYGYTF.

The chain carries TRBV20-1 and TRBJ1-2; TCRdb picks TRBD1, but there is no DNA to check that call. The CDR3 runs 13 residues. CDR1 and CDR2 from the germline V gene are DFQATT and SNEGSKA (reference sequence). CDR3 amino acids: CSAHLGQQYGYTF.

The rearrangement joins TRBV27 to TRBJ2-5; TCRdb names TRBD1, which stays unverified in the absence of DNA. Per germline, CDR1 MNHEY and CDR2 SMNVEV (reference sequence). The CDR3 runs 19 residues. CDR3 loop: CASSSHTNSDRAKQETQYF.